This is a list of T cell receptor beta chains from one sample in a study of yellow fever vaccine responses in identical twins. TCRdb itself ran the RT-PCR reads through MiXCR, one entry per CDR3 protein. Altogether about 3,000 distinct CDR3 sequences are present, roughly 90% being singletons, with the ten largest covering around 2.6%. The material sequenced was T cells from blood (PBMCs), unsorted or a sorted subset (not recorded which), taken before or after yellow fever vaccination (not recorded which). The source is a woman between 18 and 29 years old who received the yellow fever vaccine. CDR3s leave out the opening cysteine and the closing phenylalanine or tryptophan. Only part of the rows carry a size: once, few, many, or a class if the clone is expanded.

V,J,size,length,CDR3
TRBV5-5,TRBJ1-1,-,9,ASSLAVEAF
TRBV6-2/TRBV6-3,TRBJ2-1,once,13,ASSYVNFNYNEQF
TRBV13,TRBJ2-1,-,11,ASMLAPYNEQF
TRBV4-1,TRBJ2-3,-,13,ASSQQTRSTDTQY
TRBV7-9,TRBJ2-7,-,12,ASSPQAGPYEQY
TRBV29-1,TRBJ1-3,-,12,SAADRVSGNTIY
TRBV29-1,TRBJ2-1,once,12,SVGEPRGYNEQF
TRBV29-1,TRBJ2-5,-,14,SVVPFRATGGETQY
TRBV7-9,TRBJ2-4,-,15,ASSFEGLSGRENIQY
TRBV11-3,TRBJ2-1,-,12,ASKRSTSNNEQF
TRBV29-1,TRBJ2-1,-,10,SVPKGNNEQF
TRBV18,TRBJ1-1,-,10,ASSPFPTEAF
TRBV6-1,TRBJ2-1,-,11,ASSPREHNEQF
TRBV29-1,TRBJ1-2,-,7,SVDPGYT
TRBV5-1,TRBJ2-3,-,12,ASLRGSDTDTQY
TRBV12-3/TRBV12-4,TRBJ1-1,-,13,ASSFRSNRNTEAF
TRBV18,TRBJ2-5,-,12,ASSPYSNQETQY
TRBV11-3,TRBJ2-5,-,13,ASSFWGNPRETQY
TRBV12-3/TRBV12-4,TRBJ2-1,-,12,ASSERGAYNEQF
TRBV5-5,TRBJ2-1,-,15,ASSPQASSTLYNEQF
TRBV29-1,TRBJ2-7,-,8,SVAHYEQY
TRBV23-1,TRBJ2-7,-,12,ASSLGLPPYEQY